This entry lists 22 T cell receptor beta chains sequenced from one sample in a study of tumor and adjacent non-tumor tissue in lung cancer. No cell sorting was done before RNA was extracted from the tissue. Distant lung tissue was collected more than 3 cm away from the tumor edge. A modified ARM-PCR protocol with three rounds of nested PCR amplified TCRbeta. TCRdb re-called the multiplex PCR reads through MiXCR, storing one row per CDR3 protein. The table records 85,000 to 130,000 distinct CDR3 sequences, about 62% of them present only once. The sequenced sample was distant non-tumor lung tissue. The receptors originated from a man aged 30 to 39 with non-small cell lung cancer.

In regard to this clonotype: One end of the junction varies from germline; a read error may be responsible. The V call is TRBV20-1, the J call TRBJ2-1; 12 positions agree with TRBD2. Germline loops: CDR1 DFQATT, CDR2 SNEGSKA (reference sequence). The CDR3 is 14 residues long. CDR3: CSAWTSGVFGEQLF. The CDR3 nucleotides read TGCAGTGCTTGGACTAGCGGGGTGTTCGGTGAGCAGCTCTTC.

This clonotype was found a few times. V is TRBV7-8 and J is TRBJ1-5; tentative D call: TRBD1 (5 bases). The CDR3 contains 16 residues. The ends were cut back, 1 base at V and 2 bases at J, with 12 bases in the middle. Germline V gives CDR1 SGHVS, CDR2 FQNEAQ. The CDR3 spells CASSLVAGNGNQPQHF. In DNA form, the CDR3 reads TGTGCCAGCAGCTTAGTGGCAGGGAACGGCAATCAGCCCCAGCATTTT.

The chain recombines TRBV11-1 with TRBJ2-3, with D perhaps TRBD2 (6 bases). The germline V gene has CDR1 SGHAT and CDR2 FQDESV (reference sequence). The V and J ends lost 5 bases and 3 bases respectively, with 15 bases between them. The CDR3 contains 15 residues. The CDR3 protein is CASSARGRETDTQYF. CDR3 bases: TGTGCCAGCAGCGCGCGGGGCAGGGAAACAGATACGCAGTATTTT.

Comments on this clonotype: The germline gene is not matched at one end of the junction; a read error may be the cause. The DNA for the CDR3 is TGTACCAGCAGCCTAGTACAGGGCACAGATACGCAGTATTTC. Protein: CTSSLVQGTDTQYF. The J gene is TRBJ2-3, the V gene TRBV6-5; D is perhaps TRBD1 (6 bases). Germline CDR1 is MNHEY and CDR2 is SVGAGI. There are 14 residues in the CDR3.

Note on this clonotype: A read error may account for a junction end that differs from germline. The V gene is TRBV11-2, the J gene TRBJ2-1; tentatively, D is TRBD1 (5 bases). The CDR3 spans 13 residues. CDR1 and CDR2 from the germline V gene are SGHAT and FQNNGV. CDR3 in amino acids: CASSPHRTIEQSF. The CDR3 DNA reads TGTGCCAGCAGTCCACACAGGACGATAGAGCAGTCCTTC.

This clonotype is a singleton in its sample. The junction shows a germline mismatch at one end, possibly a read error. The chain's CDR3 is CANSQGAGRYHEQFF. CDR3 sequence (DNA): TGCGCCAACAGCCAAGGGGCAGGGAGATACCATGAGCAGTTCTTC. The J gene is TRBJ2-1, the V gene TRBV4-3; possibly TRBD1 or TRBD2 for D (5 bases each). This CDR3 contains 15 residues. CDR1 and CDR2 from the germline V gene are LGHNA and YSLEER.

The genes are TRBV9 and TRBJ2-6, with 13 bases fitting TRBD2. The trim removed 5 bases at V and 3 bases at J, leaving 5 bases unmatched. The CDR3 is 17 residues long. Germline CDR1 is SGDLS and CDR2 is YYNGEE. The CDR3 loop is CASRGTSGKYGANVLTF. In DNA form, the CDR3 reads TGTGCCAGCAGAGGGACTAGCGGGAAGTATGGGGCCAACGTCCTGACTTTC. Based on the CDR3 plus reference TRBV9 and TRBJ2-6, the full variable domain is DSGVTQTPKHLITATGQRVTLRCSPRSGDLSVYWYQQSLDQGLQFLIQYYNGEERAKGNILERFSAQQFPDLHSELNLSSLELGDSALYFCASRGTSGKYGANVLTFGAGSRLTVL.

This clonotype has only one observation. A much larger clone is a single base away; this may be a read error. The CDR3 spells CAISEGRDNQETQYF. For the CDR3, the DNA is TGTGCCATCAGTGAGGGGCGGGACAACCAAGAGACCCAGTACTTC. J is TRBJ2-5 and V is TRBV10-3; D possibly matches TRBD1 or TRBD2 (6 bases each). The ends were cut back, 2 bases at V and 0 bases at J, with 10 bases in the middle. The CDR3 has 15 amino acids. In germline, CDR1 is ENHRY, CDR2 SYGVKD.

About this clonotype: This sequence may be a read error, since a much larger clone differs from it by one base. This chain joins TRBV4-1 and TRBJ2-3; D gene uncertain. The V gene's germline CDR1 is MGHRA and CDR2 YSYEKL. The CDR3 is 14 amino acids. The V end was cut by 1 base, the J end by 7 bases, with 12 bases between. CDR3 amino acids: CASSQAAVENTQYF. The CDR3, as DNA: TGCGCCAGCAGCCAAGCGGCGGTGGAGAATACGCAGTATTTT.

In this sample, this clonotype turned up once. The germline gene is not matched at one end of the junction; a read error may be the cause. The chain recombines TRBV11-3 with TRBJ2-7; D is unclear. CDR3 size: 10 residues. Germline V gene lookup returns CDR1 SGHNT and CDR2 YENEEA. The CDR3 DNA is TGTACCAGCAGGACCTACGGGCAATACTTC. It specifies CTSRTYGQYF.

A note on this clonotype: A read error may produce the germline difference seen at one junction end. V usage is TRBV20-1 and J usage is TRBJ2-3; D is ambiguous. The J call is uncertain, as TRBJ1-5 better fits the DNA end. The CDR3 has 15 residues. CDR1 is DFQATT, CDR2 SNEGSKA, per germline (reference sequence). The CDR3 protein is CSSRDRSLAFHTQHF. CDR3 in DNA: TGCAGTTCTAGAGATCGGTCACTAGCCTTTCATACGCAGCATTTT.

The chain joins TRBV20-1 to TRBJ2-7; TRBD2 might be the D (6 bases). The ends were cut back, 5 bases at V and 5 bases at J, with 22 bases in the middle. Per germline, CDR1 DFQATT and CDR2 SNEGSKA (reference sequence). The CDR3 is 15 residues long. The CDR3 DNA reads as TGCAGTGCTGGGAATACAGCGGAAGGGAGGAACGAGCAGTACTTC. Protein product: CSAGNTAEGRNEQYF.

Turning to this clonotype: Relative to the germline gene, one junction end is altered; a read error may explain this. The V and J genes are TRBV11-3 and TRBJ2-3, with 10 bases fitting TRBD2. This CDR3 spans 16 amino acids. Germline CDR1 and CDR2: SGHNT and YENEEA. CDR3: CASSPRAGGSTDTQYF. In nucleotides, the CDR3 is TGTGCCAGCAGCCCACGAGCGGGAGGGAGCACGGATACGCAGTATTTT.

On this clonotype: Mismatch with germline at one junction end may stem from a read error. The chain links TRBV20-1 to TRBJ2-7; D is ambiguous. The length of the CDR3 is 14 residues. CDR1 and CDR2 (germline): DFQATT, SNEGSKA (reference sequence). CDR3 DNA: TGCGGTGCCCCCCGTGGCGGAGAAGCCTACGAGCAGTATTTC. Translated: CGAPRGGEAYEQYF.

Details on this clonotype: Since a much larger clone is just one base distant, this may be a read error. The V gene is TRBV12-3 or TRBV12-4, the J gene TRBJ2-2; no clear D gene. The CDR3 is 14 amino acids. This CDR3 is CVSSFSGSTGELFF. The CDR3 DNA reads as TGTGTCAGCAGTTTTTCCGGTTCCACCGGGGAGCTGTTTTTT.

The table lists this clonotype with a few counts. The rearrangement joins TRBV4-2 to TRBJ1-1; D is unresolved. V shed 4 bases and J shed 0 bases, with 9 bases lying between them. From germline, CDR1 is LGHNA and CDR2 YNFKEQ. The length of the CDR3 is 14 residues. The CDR3 coding sequence is TGTGCCAGCAGCCCCGCCAGCCTGAACACTGAAGCTTTCTTT. It encodes CASSPASLNTEAFF.

This clonotype was counted ten times or more. The chain carries TRBV12-3 or TRBV12-4 and TRBJ2-7, with 7 bases fitting TRBD2. The CDR3 spans 15 residues. V shed 5 bases and J 1 base; nucleotides not matched to a gene: 8. CDR3: CASSLWGGQSYEQYF. CDR3 nucleotides: TGTGCCAGCAGTCTCTGGGGGGGTCAGTCCTACGAGCAGTACTTC.

This clonotype was seen many times. Just one base apart from a much larger clone, this may be a read error. The rearrangement links TRBV11-2 to TRBJ2-1, with 7 bases identical to TRBD2. Looked up from germline, CDR1 is SGHAT and CDR2 is FQNNGV. The CDR3 length is 15 residues. The CDR3 bases are TGTGCCGGCAGCATTAGACTAGCCCCCGCCAATGAGCAGTTCTTC. This translates into CAGSIRLAPANEQFF.

This clonotype was seen only a few times. This clone may be a read error of a much larger clone one base away. The chain carries TRBV4-1 and TRBJ2-7, with D perhaps TRBD2 (5 bases). The CDR3 runs 15 residues. Trimming took off 6 bases at V and 0 bases at J, with 15 bases between the two ends. Germline-derived CDR1 and CDR2 are MGHRA and YSYEKL. DNA for the CDR3: TGCGCCAGCAGTTCCGTTCCGGGGAACTCCTACGAGCAGTACTTC. Its protein product is CASSSVPGNSYEQYF.

Concerning this clonotype: A read error may explain this, as a much larger clone is one base away. The chain links TRBV4-1 to TRBJ1-2; 7 positions match TRBD1. Germline V lookup: CDR1 MGHRA, CDR2 YSYEKL. V gave up 0 bases and J gave up 6 bases; unmatched junction bases: 13. This CDR3 contains 17 residues. For the CDR3, the DNA is TGCGCCAGCAGCCAAGAAGTGGGGCTCGACAGGGATAATGGCTACACCTTC. It is translated as CASSQEVGLDRDNGYTF.

Concerning this clonotype: A read error may account for a junction end that differs from germline. This chain links TRBV20-1 with TRBJ1-1; D is uncertain. The CDR3 runs 17 residues. CDR1 DFQATT and CDR2 SNEGSKA come from the germline V gene (reference sequence). The CDR3 spells CSARDPDKDHMNTEAFF. CDR3 DNA sequence: TGCAGTGCTAGAGATCCAGACAAGGATCACATGAACACTGAAGCCTTCTTT.

Concerning this clonotype itself: One end of the junction does not line up with germline, which may come from a read error. This chain joins TRBV20-1 and TRBJ2-2, with 7 bases matching TRBD1. Per the germline V gene, CDR1 is DFQATT and CDR2 is SNEGSKA (reference sequence). CDR3 size: 14 residues. The CDR3 here is CSAWDSANTWELFF. The CDR3 nucleotides are TGCAGTGCTTGGGACAGCGCGAACACCTGGGAGCTGTTTTTC.